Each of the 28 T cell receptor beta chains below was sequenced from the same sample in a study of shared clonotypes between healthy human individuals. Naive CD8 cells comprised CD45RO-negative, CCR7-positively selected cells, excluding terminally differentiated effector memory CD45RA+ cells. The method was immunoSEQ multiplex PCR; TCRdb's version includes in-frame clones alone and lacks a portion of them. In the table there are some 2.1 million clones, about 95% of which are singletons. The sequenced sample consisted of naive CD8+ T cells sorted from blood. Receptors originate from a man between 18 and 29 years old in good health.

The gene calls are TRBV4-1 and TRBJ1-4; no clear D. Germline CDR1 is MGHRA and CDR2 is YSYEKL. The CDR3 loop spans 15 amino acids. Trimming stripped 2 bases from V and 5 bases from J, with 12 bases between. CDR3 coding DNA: TGCGCCAGCAGCCAACTAGGACTTGGGAATGAAAAACTGTTTTTT. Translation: CASSQLGLGNEKLFF.

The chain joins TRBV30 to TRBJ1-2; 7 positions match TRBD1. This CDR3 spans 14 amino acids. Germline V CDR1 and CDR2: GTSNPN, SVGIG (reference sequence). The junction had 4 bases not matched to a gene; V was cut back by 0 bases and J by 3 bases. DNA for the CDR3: TGTGCCTGGAGTGTGCCGGGGACAGACTATGGCTACACCTTC. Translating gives CAWSVPGTDYGYTF.

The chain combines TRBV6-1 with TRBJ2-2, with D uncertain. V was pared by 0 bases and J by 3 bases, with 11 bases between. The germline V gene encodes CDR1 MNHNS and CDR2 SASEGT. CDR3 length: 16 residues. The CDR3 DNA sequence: TGTGCCAGCAGTGAAGCGCCTATGATTCACACCGGGGAGCTGTTTTTT. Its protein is CASSEAPMIHTGELFF.

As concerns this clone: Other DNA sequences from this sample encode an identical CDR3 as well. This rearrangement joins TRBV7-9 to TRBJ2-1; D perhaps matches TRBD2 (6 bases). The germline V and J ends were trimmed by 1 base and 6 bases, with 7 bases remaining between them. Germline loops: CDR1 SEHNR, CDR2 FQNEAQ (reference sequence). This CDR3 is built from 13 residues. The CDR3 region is CASSLVGGNEQFF. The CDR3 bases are TGTGCCAGCAGCTTAGTCGGGGGCAATGAGCAGTTCTTC. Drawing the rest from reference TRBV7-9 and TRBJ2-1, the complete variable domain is DTGVSQNPRHKITKRGQNVTFRCDPISEHNRLYWYRQTLGQGPEFLTYFQNEAQLEKSRLLSDRFSAERPKGSFSTLEIQRTEQGDSAMYLCASSLVGGNEQFFGPGTRLTVL.

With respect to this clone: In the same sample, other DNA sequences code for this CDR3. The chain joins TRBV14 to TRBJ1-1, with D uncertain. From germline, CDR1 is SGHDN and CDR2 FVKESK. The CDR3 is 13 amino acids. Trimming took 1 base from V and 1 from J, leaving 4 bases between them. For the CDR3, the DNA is TGTGCCAGCAGCCAAGGACGGAACACTGAAGCTTTCTTT. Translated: CASSQGRNTEAFF.

CDR3 sequence (DNA): TGTGCCAGCAGCCTCGGGGGGAGCTCCTACAATGAGCAGTTCTTC. Translation: CASSLGGSSYNEQFF. V gene TRBV5-5 combines with J gene TRBJ2-1, with 7 positions matching TRBD2. The CDR3 contains 15 residues. Germline V lookup: CDR1 SGHKS, CDR2 YYEKEE (reference sequence). Trimming took 4 bases from V and 0 from J; bases not matched to a gene: 4. Looking up the rest from reference TRBV5-5 and TRBJ2-1 gives the full variable domain: DAGVTQSPTHLIKTRGQQVTLRCSPISGHKSVSWYQQVLGQGPQFIFQYYEKEERGRGNFPDRFSARQFPNYSSELNVNALLLGDSALYLCASSLGGSSYNEQFFGPGTRLTVL.

CDR3 sequence reads: CATSRKEFNEQYF. The CDR3 DNA is TGTGCCACCAGCAGGAAGGAGTTCAACGAGCAGTACTTC. The chain uses TRBV15 and TRBJ2-7, with D unresolved. Germline CDR1 is LNHNV and CDR2 is YYDKDF (reference sequence). V dropped 3 bases and J dropped 5 bases, with 11 bases sitting between them. The CDR3 loop spans 13 amino acids.

CDR3 region: CASKPFSGGETQYF. As DNA, the CDR3 is TGTGCCAGCAAACCCTTTAGCGGAGGAGAGACCCAGTACTTC. The chain joins TRBV6-6 to TRBJ2-5; possibly TRBD2 for D (6 bases). The CDR3 sequence is 14 residues long. V gave up 7 bases and J gave up 4 bases, with 16 bases separating them. Germline V CDR1 and CDR2: MNHNY, SVGAGI (reference sequence).

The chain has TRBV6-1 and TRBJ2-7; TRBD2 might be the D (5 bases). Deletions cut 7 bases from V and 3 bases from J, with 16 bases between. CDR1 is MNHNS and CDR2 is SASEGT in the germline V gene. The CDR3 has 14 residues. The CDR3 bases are TGTGCCAGCACCCTGACCCCTGAGGGCTACGAGCAGTACTTC. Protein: CASTLTPEGYEQYF.

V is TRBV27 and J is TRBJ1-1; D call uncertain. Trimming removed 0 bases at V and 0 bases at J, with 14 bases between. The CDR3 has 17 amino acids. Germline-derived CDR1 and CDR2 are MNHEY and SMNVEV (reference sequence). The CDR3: CASSLSPIAPMNTEAFF. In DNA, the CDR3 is TGTGCCAGCAGTTTATCCCCTATAGCTCCGATGAACACTGAAGCTTTCTTT.

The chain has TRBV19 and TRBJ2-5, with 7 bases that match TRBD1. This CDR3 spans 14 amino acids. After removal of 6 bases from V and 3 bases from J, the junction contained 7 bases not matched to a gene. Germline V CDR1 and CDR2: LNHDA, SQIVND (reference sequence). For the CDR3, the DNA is TGTGCCAGTAGGGGGTTACAGGGGAAAGAGACCCAGTACTTC. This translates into CASRGLQGKETQYF. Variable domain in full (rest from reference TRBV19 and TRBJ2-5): DGGITQSPKYLFRKEGQNVTLSCEQNLNHDAMYWYRQDPGQGLRLIYYSQIVNDFQKGDIAEGYSVSREKKESFPLTVTSAQKNPTAFYLCASRGLQGKETQYFGPGTRLLVL.

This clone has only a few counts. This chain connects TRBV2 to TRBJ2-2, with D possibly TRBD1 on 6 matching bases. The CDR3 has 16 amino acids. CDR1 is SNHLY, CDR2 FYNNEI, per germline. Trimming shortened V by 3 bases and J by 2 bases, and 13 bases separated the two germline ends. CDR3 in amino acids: CASSDPKGTNTGELFF. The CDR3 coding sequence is TGTGCCAGCAGTGACCCTAAAGGGACAAACACCGGGGAGCTGTTTTTT. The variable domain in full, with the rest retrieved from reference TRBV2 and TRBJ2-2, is EPEVTQTPSHQVTQMGQEVILRCVPISNHLYFYWYRQILGQKVEFLVSFYNNEISEKSEIFDDQFSVERPDGSNFTLKIRSTKLEDSAMYFCASSDPKGTNTGELFFGEGSRLTVL.

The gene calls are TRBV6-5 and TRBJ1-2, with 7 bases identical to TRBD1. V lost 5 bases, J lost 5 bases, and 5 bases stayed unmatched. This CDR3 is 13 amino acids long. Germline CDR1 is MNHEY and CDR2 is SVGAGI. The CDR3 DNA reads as TGTGCCAGCAGTACCGGGACAGAGTATGGCTACACCTTC. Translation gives CASSTGTEYGYTF.

CDR3 nucleotides: TGTGCCAGCTCGGGCCAGGGGGATTACGAGCAGTACTTC. Translating it yields CASSGQGDYEQYF. The chain carries TRBV2 and TRBJ2-7; 7 bases agree with TRBD1. CDR3 length: 13 amino acids. Trimming at V came to 8 bases and at J to 4 bases, leaving 8 bases not matched to a gene. CDR1 is SNHLY, CDR2 FYNNEI, per germline.

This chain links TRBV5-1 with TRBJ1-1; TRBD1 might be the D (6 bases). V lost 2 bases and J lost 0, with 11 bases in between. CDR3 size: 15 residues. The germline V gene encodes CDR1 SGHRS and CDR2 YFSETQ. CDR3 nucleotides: TGCGCCAGCAGCTTCTCGGACAGCCTGAACACTGAAGCTTTCTTT. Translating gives CASSFSDSLNTEAFF.

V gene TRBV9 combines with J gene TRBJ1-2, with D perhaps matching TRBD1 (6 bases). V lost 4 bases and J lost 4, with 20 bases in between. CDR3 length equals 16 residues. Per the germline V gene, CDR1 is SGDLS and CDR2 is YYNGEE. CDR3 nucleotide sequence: TGTGCCAGCAGCCTCAGTTCGGGAGAAGGGGGCTATGGCTACACCTTC. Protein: CASSLSSGEGGYGYTF.

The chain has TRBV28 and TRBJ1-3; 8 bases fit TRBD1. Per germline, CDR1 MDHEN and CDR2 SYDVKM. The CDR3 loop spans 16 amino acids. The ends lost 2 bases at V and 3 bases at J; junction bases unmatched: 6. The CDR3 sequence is CASSLVQGAYGNTIYF. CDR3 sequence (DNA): TGTGCCAGCAGTTTAGTTCAGGGGGCTTATGGAAACACCATATATTTT. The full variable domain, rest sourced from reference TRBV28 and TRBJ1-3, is DVKVTQSSRYLVKRTGEKVFLECVQDMDHENMFWYRQDPGLGLRLIYFSYDVKMKEKGDIPEGYSVSREKKERFSLILESASTNQTSMYLCASSLVQGAYGNTIYFGEGSWLTVV.

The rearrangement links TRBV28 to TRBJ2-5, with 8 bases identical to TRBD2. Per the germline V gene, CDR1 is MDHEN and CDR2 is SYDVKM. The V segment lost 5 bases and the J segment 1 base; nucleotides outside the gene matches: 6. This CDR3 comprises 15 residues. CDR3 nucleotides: TGTGCCAGCAGTCAGCTACTAGCGGTCCAAGAGACCCAGTACTTC. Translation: CASSQLLAVQETQYF.

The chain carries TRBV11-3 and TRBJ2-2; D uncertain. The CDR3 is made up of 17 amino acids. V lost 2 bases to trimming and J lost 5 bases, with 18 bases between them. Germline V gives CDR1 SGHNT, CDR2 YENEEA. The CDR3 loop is CASSLSFYELGTGELFF. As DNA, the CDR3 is TGTGCCAGCAGCTTATCCTTTTACGAACTGGGGACCGGGGAGCTGTTTTTT.

The DNA for the CDR3 is TGCGCCAGCAGCTTGGGACAGGGAAATCTGGCGAACTACACCTTC. Translation gives CASSLGQGNLANYTF. This chain uses TRBV5-1 with TRBJ1-2; 7 bases line up with TRBD1. V shed 0 bases, J shed 10 bases, and the junction held 12 bases outside the gene matches. The CDR3 contains 15 residues. CDR1 is SGHRS and CDR2 is YFSETQ in the germline V gene.

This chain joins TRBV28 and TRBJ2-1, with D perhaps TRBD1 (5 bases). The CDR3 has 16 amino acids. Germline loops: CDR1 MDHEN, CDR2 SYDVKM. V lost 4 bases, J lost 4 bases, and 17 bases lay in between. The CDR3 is CASSSGQNEIYNEQFF. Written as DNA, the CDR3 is TGTGCCAGCAGTTCAGGACAAAACGAGATATACAATGAGCAGTTCTTC. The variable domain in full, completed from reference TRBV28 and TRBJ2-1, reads DVKVTQSSRYLVKRTGEKVFLECVQDMDHENMFWYRQDPGLGLRLIYFSYDVKMKEKGDIPEGYSVSREKKERFSLILESASTNQTSMYLCASSSGQNEIYNEQFFGPGTRLTVL.

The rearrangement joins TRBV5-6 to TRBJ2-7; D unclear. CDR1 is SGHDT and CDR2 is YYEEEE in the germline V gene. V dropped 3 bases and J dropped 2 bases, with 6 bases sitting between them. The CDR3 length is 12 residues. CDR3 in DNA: TGTGCCAGCAGCTCGACAACCTACGAGCAGTACTTC. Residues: CASSSTTYEQYF.

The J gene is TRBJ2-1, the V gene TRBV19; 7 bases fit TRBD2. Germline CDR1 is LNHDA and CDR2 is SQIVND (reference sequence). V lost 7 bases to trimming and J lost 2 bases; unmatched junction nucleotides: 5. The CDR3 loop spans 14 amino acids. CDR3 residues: CASTTGGTYNEQFF. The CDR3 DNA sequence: TGTGCCAGTACCACCGGGGGGACCTACAATGAGCAGTTCTTC. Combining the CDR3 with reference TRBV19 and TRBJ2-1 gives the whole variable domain DGGITQSPKYLFRKEGQNVTLSCEQNLNHDAMYWYRQDPGQGLRLIYYSQIVNDFQKGDIAEGYSVSREKKESFPLTVTSAQKNPTAFYLCASTTGGTYNEQFFGPGTRLTVL.

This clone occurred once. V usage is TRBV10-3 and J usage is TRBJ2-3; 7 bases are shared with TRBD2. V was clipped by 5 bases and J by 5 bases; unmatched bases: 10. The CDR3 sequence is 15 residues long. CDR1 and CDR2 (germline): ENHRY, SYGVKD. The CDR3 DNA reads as TGTGCCATCAGTCTGGTGGGAGGGCCCGGAGATACGCAGTATTTT. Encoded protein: CAISLVGGPGDTQYF.

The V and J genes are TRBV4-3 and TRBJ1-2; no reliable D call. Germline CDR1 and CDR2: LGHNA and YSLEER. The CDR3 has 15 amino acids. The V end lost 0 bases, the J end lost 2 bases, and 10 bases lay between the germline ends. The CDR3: CASSQDNDGNYGYTF. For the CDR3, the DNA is TGCGCCAGCAGCCAAGATAACGATGGAAACTATGGCTACACCTTC.

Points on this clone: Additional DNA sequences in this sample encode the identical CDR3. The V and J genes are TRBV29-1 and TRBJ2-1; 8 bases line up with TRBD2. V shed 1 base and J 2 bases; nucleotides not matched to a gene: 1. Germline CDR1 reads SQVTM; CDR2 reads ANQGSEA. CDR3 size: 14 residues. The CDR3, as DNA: TGCAGCGTTGAAGGCGGGAGGACCTACAATGAGCAGTTCTTC. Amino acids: CSVEGGRTYNEQFF.

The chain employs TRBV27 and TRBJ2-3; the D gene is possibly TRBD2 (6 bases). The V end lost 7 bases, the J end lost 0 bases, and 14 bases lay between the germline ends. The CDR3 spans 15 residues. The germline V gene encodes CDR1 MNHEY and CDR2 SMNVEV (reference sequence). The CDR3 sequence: CASTTSSGSTDTQYF. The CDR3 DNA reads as TGTGCCAGCACGACTAGTTCCGGTAGCACAGATACGCAGTATTTT.

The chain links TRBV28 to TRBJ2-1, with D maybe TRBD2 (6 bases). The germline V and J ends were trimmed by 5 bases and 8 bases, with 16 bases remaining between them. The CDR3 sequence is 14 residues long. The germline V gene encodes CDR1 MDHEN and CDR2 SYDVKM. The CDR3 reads CASSPDLRGYEQFF. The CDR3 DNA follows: TGTGCCAGCAGTCCCGATTTACGGGGGTATGAGCAGTTCTTC.